The sequence of this TCR beta chain was determined in a study of PD-1 blockade in classical Hodgkin lymphoma. Each patient experienced a relapse that followed autologous stem cell transplantation, and brentuximab vedotin exposure varied. The assay was immunoSEQ multiplex PCR, and TCRdb's table has in-frame clones only and misses some. Of around 45,000 clones in the sample, approximately 70% were seen once. Germline CDR1 SQVTM, CDR2 ANQGSEA. CDR3 size: 14 residues. The trim removed 0 bases at V and 7 bases at J, leaving 7 bases unmatched. The J gene is TRBJ1-2, the V gene TRBV29-1; 8 nucleotides match TRBD1. The sequences come from peripheral blood mononuclear cells (PBMCs), collected before the second cycle of nivolumab. The receptor's source is a human donor with classical Hodgkin lymphoma. CDR3 protein: CSVEDRLTGGGYTF. CDR3 DNA: TGCAGCGTTGAAGATCGACTTACAGGGGGTGGCTACACCTTC.